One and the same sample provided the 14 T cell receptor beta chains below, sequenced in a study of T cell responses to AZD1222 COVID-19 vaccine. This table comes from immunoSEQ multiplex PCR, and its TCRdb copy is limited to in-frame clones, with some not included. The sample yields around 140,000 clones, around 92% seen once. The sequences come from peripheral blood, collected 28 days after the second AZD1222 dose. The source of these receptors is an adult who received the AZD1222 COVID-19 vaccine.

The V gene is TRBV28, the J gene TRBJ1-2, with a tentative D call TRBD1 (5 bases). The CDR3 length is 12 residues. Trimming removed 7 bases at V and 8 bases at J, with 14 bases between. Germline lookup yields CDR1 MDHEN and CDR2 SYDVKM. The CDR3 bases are TGTGCCAGCACCCCAGGGAAGAGGGGCTACACCTTC. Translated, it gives CASTPGKRGYTF.

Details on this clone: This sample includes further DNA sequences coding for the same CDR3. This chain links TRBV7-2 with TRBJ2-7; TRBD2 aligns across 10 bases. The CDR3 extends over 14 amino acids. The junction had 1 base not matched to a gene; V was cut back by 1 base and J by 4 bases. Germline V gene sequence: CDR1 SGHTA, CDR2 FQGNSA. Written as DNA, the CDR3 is TGTGCCAGCAGCTTAGAAGCGGGAGGGTACGAGCAGTACTTC. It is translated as CASSLEAGGYEQYF.

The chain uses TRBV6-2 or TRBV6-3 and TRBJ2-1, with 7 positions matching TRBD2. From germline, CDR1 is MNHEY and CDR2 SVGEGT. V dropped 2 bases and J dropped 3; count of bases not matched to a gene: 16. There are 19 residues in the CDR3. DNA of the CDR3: TGTGCCAGCAGTTACCGCGGGAGTCCTCTTAAAGGTGTCTACAATGAGCAGTTCTTC. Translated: CASSYRGSPLKGVYNEQFF.

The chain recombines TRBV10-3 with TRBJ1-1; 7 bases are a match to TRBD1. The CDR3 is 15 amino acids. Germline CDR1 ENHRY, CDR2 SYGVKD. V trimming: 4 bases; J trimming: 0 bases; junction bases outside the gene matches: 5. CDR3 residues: CAISGAGTVNTEAFF. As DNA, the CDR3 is TGTGCCATCAGTGGGGCCGGGACAGTGAACACTGAAGCTTTCTTT.

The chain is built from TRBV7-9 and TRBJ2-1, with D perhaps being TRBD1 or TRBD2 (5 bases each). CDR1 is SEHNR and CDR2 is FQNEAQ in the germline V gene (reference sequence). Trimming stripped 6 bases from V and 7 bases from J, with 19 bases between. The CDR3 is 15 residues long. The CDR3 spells CASRVAGTKDNEQFF. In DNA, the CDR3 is TGTGCCAGCAGGGTGGCCGGGACGAAGGATAATGAGCAGTTCTTC.

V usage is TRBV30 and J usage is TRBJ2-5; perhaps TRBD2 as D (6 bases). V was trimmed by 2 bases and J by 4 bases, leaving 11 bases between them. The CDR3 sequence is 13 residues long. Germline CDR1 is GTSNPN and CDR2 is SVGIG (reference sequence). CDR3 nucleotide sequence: TGTGCCTGGAGTAAGCTAGCGCGAGAGACCCAGTACTTC. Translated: CAWSKLARETQYF.

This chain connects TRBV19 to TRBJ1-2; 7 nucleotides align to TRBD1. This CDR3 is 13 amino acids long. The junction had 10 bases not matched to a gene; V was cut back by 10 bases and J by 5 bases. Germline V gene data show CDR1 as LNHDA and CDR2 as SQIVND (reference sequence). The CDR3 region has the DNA TGTGCCACTAAAAGGGACAGTCTATATGGCTACACCTTC. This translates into CATKRDSLYGYTF.

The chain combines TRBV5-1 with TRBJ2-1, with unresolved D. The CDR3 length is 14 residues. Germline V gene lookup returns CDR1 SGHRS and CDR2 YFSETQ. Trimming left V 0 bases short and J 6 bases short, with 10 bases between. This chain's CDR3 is CASSLVGGLNEQFF. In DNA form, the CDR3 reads TGCGCCAGCAGCTTGGTGGGTGGCCTCAATGAGCAGTTCTTC.

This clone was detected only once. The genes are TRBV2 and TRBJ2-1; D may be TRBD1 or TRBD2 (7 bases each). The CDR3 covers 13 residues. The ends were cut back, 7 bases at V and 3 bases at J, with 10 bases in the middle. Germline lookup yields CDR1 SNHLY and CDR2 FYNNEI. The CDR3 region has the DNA TGTGCCAGCAAGCGGGACAGCTACAATGAGCAGTTCTTC. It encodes CASKRDSYNEQFF.

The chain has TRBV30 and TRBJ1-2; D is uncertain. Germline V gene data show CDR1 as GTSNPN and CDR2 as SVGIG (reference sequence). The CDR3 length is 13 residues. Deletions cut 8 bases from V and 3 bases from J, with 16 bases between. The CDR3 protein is CAQGRLGDYGYTF. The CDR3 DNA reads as TGTGCCCAAGGTCGACTGGGAGACTATGGCTACACCTTC.

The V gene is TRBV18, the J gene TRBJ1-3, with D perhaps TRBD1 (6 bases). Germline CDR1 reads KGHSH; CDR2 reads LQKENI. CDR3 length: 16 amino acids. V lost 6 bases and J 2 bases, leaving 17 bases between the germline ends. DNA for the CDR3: TGTGCCAGCTCCCAGGCCAGGGGCTTTACTGGAAACACCATATATTTT. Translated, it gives CASSQARGFTGNTIYF.

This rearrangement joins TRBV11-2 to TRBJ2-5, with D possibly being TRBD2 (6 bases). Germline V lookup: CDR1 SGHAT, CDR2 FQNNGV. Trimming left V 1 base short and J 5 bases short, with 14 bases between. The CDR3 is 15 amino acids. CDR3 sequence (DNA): TGTGCCAGCAGCTTAGTCGGGGGAGAGGTTGAGACCCAGTACTTC. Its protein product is CASSLVGGEVETQYF.

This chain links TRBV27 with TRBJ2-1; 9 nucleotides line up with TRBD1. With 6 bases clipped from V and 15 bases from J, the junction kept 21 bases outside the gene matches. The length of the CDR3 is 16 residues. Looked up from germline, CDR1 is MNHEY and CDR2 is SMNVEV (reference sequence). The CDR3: CASSPGTGLVNYSGFF. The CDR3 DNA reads TGTGCCAGCAGCCCCGGGACAGGGTTAGTTAACTACTCTGGGTTCTTC.

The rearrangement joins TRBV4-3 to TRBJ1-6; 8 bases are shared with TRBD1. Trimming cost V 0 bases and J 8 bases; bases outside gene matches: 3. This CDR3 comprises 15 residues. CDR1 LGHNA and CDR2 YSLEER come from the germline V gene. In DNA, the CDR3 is TGCGCCAGCAGCCAAGAGACAGGGGTGGATTCACCCCTCCACTTT. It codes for CASSQETGVDSPLHF.